One T cell receptor beta chain is described in this entry. Its target is not known. CD4+ T cells that had been cultured provided DNA sequenced with the Oncomine TCR Beta short-read assay. TCRdb itself ran the PCR reads through MiXCR, one entry per CDR3 protein. The sample has 25,000 to 30,000 distinct CDR3 sequences, about 50% seen once. The treatment here: approximately nine-day PBMC culture with coronavirus spike peptide pools or control peptides (ViraFEST assay). The sample originates from a study of vaccination and CD4 T cells after COVID-19. V was clipped by 4 bases and J by 3 bases, with 9 bases between them. The germline gives CDR1 LNHDA, CDR2 SQIVND (reference sequence). The CDR3 runs to 13 residues.

The rearrangement uses TRBV19 and TRBJ2-5; D remains ambiguous. Sequencing was performed on CD4+ T cells from blood, cultured in vitro, taken before SARS-CoV-2 vaccination. This receptor was obtained from a human donor who received a COVID-19 vaccine. In DNA, the CDR3 is TGTGCCAGTAGTACACGAGTAGAAGAGACCCAGTACTTC. Its translation: CASSTRVEETQYF.